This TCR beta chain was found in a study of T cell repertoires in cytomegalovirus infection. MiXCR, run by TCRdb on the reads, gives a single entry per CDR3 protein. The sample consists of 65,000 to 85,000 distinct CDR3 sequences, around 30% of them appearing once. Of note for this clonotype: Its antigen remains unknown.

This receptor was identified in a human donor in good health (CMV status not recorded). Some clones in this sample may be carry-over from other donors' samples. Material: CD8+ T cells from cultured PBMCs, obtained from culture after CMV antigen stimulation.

The CDR3 coding sequence is TGCAGTGCTCCCACTGGCTACAATGAGCAGTTCTTC. This translates into CSAPTGYNEQFF. The V gene is TRBV20-1, the J gene TRBJ2-1; D is uncertain. Germline V CDR1 and CDR2: DFQATT, SNEGSKA (reference sequence). V lost 5 bases and J 3 bases, leaving 8 bases between the germline ends. The CDR3 runs 12 residues.